Below are 29 T cell receptor beta chains sequenced from a single sample in a study of tumor-infiltrating lymphocytes in primary liver carcinoma. Germline DNA was also extracted, with blood RNA taken from unsorted whole blood. A constant-region primer served to make TCR beta cDNA from approximately 490 ng total RNA. Three nested multiplex PCR rounds, a slightly modified ARM-PCR method, built the TCR beta libraries. The opening two PCR rounds, around 11 cycles each, paired TRBV1-TRBV30 forward primers with a C-beta reverse primer. MiXCR, run by TCRdb on the multiplex PCR reads, gives a single entry per CDR3 protein. Of approximately 300,000 distinct CDR3 sequences listed, 60% to 80% are singletons. Source material: peripheral blood. These receptors originate from a man aged 40-55 years with primary liver carcinoma and hepatitis B virus infection.

A note on this clonotype: One junction end does not reproduce the germline sequence, and a read error may be involved. The chain couples TRBV11-2 to TRBJ2-1; TRBD2 aligns across 7 bases. The CDR3 covers 15 residues. Germline V CDR1 and CDR2: SGHAT, FQNNGV. CDR3 nucleotides: TGTACCAGCAGCTTAGGACTAGTCTTGTACAATGAGCAGTTCTTC. Amino acids: CTSSLGLVLYNEQFF.

The CDR3 coding sequence is TGTGCCAGCAGGCCGGGACTAGTGGGCGGGGAGCTGTTTTTT. It yields the protein CASRPGLVGGELFF. The gene calls are TRBV7-2 and TRBJ2-2; TRBD2 matches at 8 bases. This CDR3 is 14 amino acids long. Germline assignment: CDR1 SGHTA and CDR2 FQGNSA. Trimming at V came to 6 bases and at J to 7 bases, leaving 7 bases not matched to a gene.

As concerns this clonotype: With a much larger clone just one base away, this may be a read error. The chain is built from TRBV10-3 and TRBJ2-3, with D perhaps TRBD1 (6 bases). This CDR3 has 13 residues. V lost 8 bases and J lost 2, with 11 bases in between. Germline CDR1 and CDR2: ENHRY and SYGVKD. The CDR3 spells CAIGGGHTDTQYF. CDR3 sequence (DNA): TGTGCCATCGGGGGCGGACACACAGATACGCAGTATTTT.

A remark on this clonotype: A much larger clone is a single base away; this may be a read error. The conserved closing phenylalanine or tryptophan is absent in this CDR3, likely reflecting a read error. The limits of the CDR3 on the DNA are not certain, so only TCRdb's listed CDR3 is given. The V gene is TRBV29-1, the J gene TRBJ2-1; TRBD2 is the table's D call, not checked against the DNA. Per the germline V gene, CDR1 is SQVTM and CDR2 is ANQGSEA. Counting both end residues, the CDR3 totals 8 amino acids. CDR3 sequence: CSVWGGFS.

The chain carries TRBV11-3 and TRBJ2-7; a weak D match, TRBD2 (5 bases). The CDR3 has 11 amino acids. The germline gives CDR1 SGHNT, CDR2 YENEEA. The CDR3, as DNA: TGTGTCATCAGCTTAGGAGGCGAGCAGTACTTC. This encodes CVISLGGEQYF.

This clonotype was detected only once. V is TRBV6-1 and J is TRBJ1-2; D not certain. The CDR3 has 12 residues. The V gene's germline CDR1 is MNHNS and CDR2 SASEGT. CDR3 sequence: CTCSPTNYGYTF. The CDR3 DNA reads TGTACCTGCAGCCCCACTAACTATGGCTACACCTTC.

The sample holds a few counts of this clonotype. CDR3 residues: CASGEAQGQETQYF. The CDR3 DNA reads TGTGCCAGTGGGGAGGCCCAGGGCCAAGAGACCCAGTACTTC. The chain is built from TRBV6-1 and TRBJ2-5, with a tentative D call TRBD2 (6 bases). The V and J ends lost 9 bases and 1 base respectively, with 15 bases between them. The CDR3 covers 14 residues. Germline-derived CDR1 and CDR2 are MNHNS and SASEGT.

A word on this clonotype: A much bigger clone sits one base away, suggesting this may be a read error. The chain carries TRBV4-3 and TRBJ2-1, with 7 bases matching TRBD1. This CDR3 comprises 16 residues. CDR1 LGHNA and CDR2 YSLEER come from the germline V gene. CDR3 residues: CASNQEKGAGEREQFF. The CDR3 DNA is TGCGCCAGCAACCAAGAAAAGGGGGCAGGGGAGCGTGAGCAGTTCTTC.

Ten or more counts support this clonotype. The rearrangement links TRBV6-2 or TRBV6-3 to TRBJ2-5; D may correspond to TRBD1 or TRBD2 (5 bases each). Germline lookup yields CDR1 MNHEY and CDR2 SVGEGT. This CDR3 is 15 amino acids long. V gave up 8 bases and J gave up 3 bases, with 19 bases separating them. The CDR3 bases are TGTGCCAGCGGGGTCCAGGGTAGCGCGGAAGAGACCCAGTACTTC. This encodes CASGVQGSAEETQYF.

On this clonotype itself: A junction end diverges from the germline sequence, so it may reflect a read error. The chain carries TRBV29-1 and TRBJ2-3; 8 nucleotides match TRBD1. This CDR3 comprises 14 residues. The germline V gene has CDR1 SQVTM and CDR2 ANQGSEA. In nucleotides, the CDR3 is TGCAGCGCTAACTCGGGACAGGCCACAAATACCCAGTACTTT. It encodes CSANSGQATNTQYF.

The gene calls are TRBV7-8 and TRBJ2-1, with 7 bases identical to TRBD1. The germline gives CDR1 SGHVS, CDR2 FQNEAQ. Trimming took 4 bases from V and 13 from J; bases not matched to a gene: 4. The CDR3 runs 11 residues. CDR3 in amino acids: CASSSTGHQFF. The CDR3 coding sequence is TGTGCCAGCAGCTCGACAGGGCACCAGTTCTTC.

The rearrangement joins TRBV13 to TRBJ1-1, with D possibly TRBD1 on 5 matching bases. Trimming shortened V by 0 bases and J by 10 bases, and 12 bases separated the two germline ends. The CDR3 consists of 13 residues. Germline assignment: CDR1 PRHDT and CDR2 FYEKMQ (reference sequence). DNA for the CDR3: TGTGCCAGCAGCTTAGGCCGGGGGACGAGAGCTTTCTTT. Its protein product is CASSLGRGTRAFF.

About this clonotype itself: This may stem from a read error, because a much larger clone lies one nucleotide away. V and J are TRBV6-1 and TRBJ2-3, with 7 bases fitting TRBD1. Germline values: CDR1 MNHNS, CDR2 SASEGT. The CDR3 is made up of 14 amino acids. CDR3 loop: CVSRRDSRADTQYF. The CDR3, as DNA: TGTGTCAGCAGAAGGGACAGTCGTGCAGATACGCAGTATTTT.

The V gene is TRBV7-9, the J gene TRBJ1-1; tentatively, D is TRBD1 (5 bases). Germline CDR1 and CDR2: SEHNR and FQNEAQ (reference sequence). Trimming took 4 bases from V and 1 from J, leaving 13 bases between them. This CDR3 is built from 15 residues. The CDR3 nucleotides are TGTGCCAGCAGCTCTTTCGGGGGGACGAACACTGAAGCTTTCTTT. Amino acid sequence: CASSSFGGTNTEAFF.

Points on this clonotype: An end of the junction differs from the germline gene, which may be a read error. The genes are TRBV5-5 and TRBJ2-7; D is undetermined. Germline V CDR1 and CDR2: SGHKS, YYEKEE (reference sequence). The CDR3 has 12 residues. In DNA form, the CDR3 reads TGTGCCATCAGCTTGGGTCAGCTCGAGCAGTACTTC. This translates into CAISLGQLEQYF.

Concerning this clonotype itself: The junction shows a germline mismatch at one end, possibly a read error. The chain is built from TRBV12-3 or TRBV12-4 and TRBJ2-2; either TRBD1 or TRBD2 may fit D (5 bases each). The CDR3 is made up of 13 amino acids. CDR3 DNA sequence: TGTGCCAGCAACCCCCTAGGGACCGGGGAACTGTTTTTT. Its protein is CASNPLGTGELFF.

As to this clonotype: The junction differs from germline at one of its ends, possibly a read error. The chain's CDR3 is CTSSLVGLEQLF. The CDR3 bases are TGTACCAGCAGCTTAGTGGGGTTAGAGCAGCTCTTC. The rearrangement links TRBV11-2 to TRBJ2-1; D remains ambiguous. The germline V gene has CDR1 SGHAT and CDR2 FQNNGV. This CDR3 region has 12 residues.

A note on this clonotype: A much larger clone is a single base away; this may be a read error. The V call is TRBV10-3, the J call TRBJ2-7, with D unresolved. The CDR3 runs to 12 residues. CDR1 ENHRY and CDR2 SYGVKD come from the germline V gene. The CDR3 sequence: CTSSQSVYEQYF. CDR3 in DNA: TGTACCTCCTCCCAGAGCGTCTACGAGCAGTACTTC.

Note on this clonotype: One end of the junction fails to match germline, which may point to a read error. V gene TRBV4-2 combines with J gene TRBJ2-7; D not resolved. CDR1 is LGHNA and CDR2 is YNFKEQ in the germline V gene. This CDR3 region has 13 residues. In nucleotides, the CDR3 is TGTGTCAGCAGCCCGGCAACGAGGAGCGAGCAGTACTTC. It encodes CVSSPATRSEQYF.

On this clonotype itself: A much more abundant neighbour one base away suggests this may be a read error. CDR3 nucleotide sequence: TGTGCCAGCAAAAACGGGGGGTTCAGAAACACTGAAACTTTCTTT. Amino acids: CASKNGGFRNTETFF. The gene calls are TRBV6-2 or TRBV6-3 and TRBJ1-1, with a weak D call TRBD1 (5 bases). The length of the CDR3 is 15 residues. CDR1 and CDR2 (germline): MNHEY, SVGEGT.

On this clonotype: This may stem from a read error, because a much larger clone lies one nucleotide away. The chain recombines TRBV5-5 with TRBJ1-1; D might be TRBD1 (6 bases). CDR1 SGHKS and CDR2 YYEKEE come from the germline V gene (reference sequence). The CDR3 spans 11 residues. CDR3 coding DNA: TGTGCCAACAGCCTCGGAGGGGGTGCTTTCTTT. This gives the protein CANSLGGGAFF.

With respect to this clonotype: A much larger clone sits a single nucleotide away, making a read error possible. Without the conserved terminal phenylalanine or tryptophan, this CDR3 likely stems from a read error. DNA of the CDR3: TGCAGCGGGGTGACAGGGGGCCGAGAGACCCAGTACCTC. Translation gives CSGVTGGRETQYL. This sequence joins TRBV29-1 and TRBJ2-5; 10 bases agree with TRBD1. The length of the CDR3 is 13 residues. Germline-derived CDR1 and CDR2 are SQVTM and ANQGSEA. The ends lost 7 bases at V and 4 bases at J; junction bases unmatched: 6.

Note on this clonotype: The junction shows a germline mismatch at one end, possibly a read error. The rearrangement uses TRBV10-2 and TRBJ1-5; D ambiguous. CDR1 WSHSY and CDR2 SAAADI come from the germline V gene. This CDR3 region has 14 residues. CDR3 DNA sequence: TGCGTCAGCAGTGCTCATATAGGGATGGAGCCCCAGCATTTT. Amino acids: CVSSAHIGMEPQHF.

This clonotype was counted many times. V is TRBV6-6 and J is TRBJ2-2; D might be TRBD1 or TRBD2, each matching 6 bases. CDR3 size: 15 residues. CDR1 is MNHNY and CDR2 is SVGAGI in the germline V gene (reference sequence). The ends were cut back, 8 bases at V and 6 bases at J, with 19 bases in the middle. The CDR3 DNA reads TGTGCCAGCGCCAGGGCGGGACAAATAGCCGGGGAGCTGTTTTTT. Its translation is CASARAGQIAGELFF.

V gene TRBV6-5 combines with J gene TRBJ2-3, with 9 bases lining up with TRBD1. This CDR3 has 14 amino acids. Germline-derived CDR1 and CDR2 are MNHEY and SVGAGI. Trimming took 6 bases from V and 7 from J; bases not matched to a gene: 8. This chain's CDR3 is CASRDRGLTYTQYF. The DNA for the CDR3 is TGTGCCAGCAGGGACAGGGGTCTAACATATACGCAGTATTTT.

Only a few counts were recorded for this clonotype. This chain connects TRBV29-1 to TRBJ1-4; no clear D. Between the trimmed V and J ends, which lost 4 bases and 5 bases, there was a span of 8 bases. CDR1 SQVTM and CDR2 ANQGSEA come from the germline V gene. This CDR3 is built from 12 residues. The CDR3 reads CSVATENEKLFF. The CDR3 nucleotides are TGCAGCGTTGCGACGGAGAATGAAAAACTGTTTTTT. Variable domain in full (rest from reference TRBV29-1 and TRBJ1-4): SAVISQKPSRDICQRGTSLTIQCQVDSQVTMMFWYRQQPGQSLTLIATANQGSEATYESGFVIDKFPISRPNLTFSTLTVSNMSPEDSSIYLCSVATENEKLFFGSGTQLSVL.

As to this clonotype: A much bigger clone sits one base away, suggesting this may be a read error. This chain uses TRBV6-2 or TRBV6-3 with TRBJ2-7, with 7 positions matching TRBD1. Per the germline V gene, CDR1 is MNHEY and CDR2 is SVGEGT. CDR3 length: 14 residues. The J segment lost 4 bases and the V segment lost 8 bases, leaving 11 bases of the junction unmatched. CDR3 DNA sequence: TGTGCCAGCTCACACGACAGGGTGAAATACGAGCAGTACTTC. Residues: CASSHDRVKYEQYF.

Comments on this clonotype: A read error may explain this, as a much larger clone is one base away. The rearrangement joins TRBV12-5 to TRBJ2-5; tentative D call: TRBD2 (5 bases). Germline V gene sequence: CDR1 LGHNT, CDR2 FRNRAP. The CDR3 contains 13 residues. V was pared by 11 bases and J by 3 bases, with 16 bases between. CDR3 DNA sequence: TGTGCTGGTCGACCTGCGGGTGAAGAGACCCAGTACTTC. This encodes CAGRPAGEETQYF.

Notes on this clonotype: A read error may explain this, as a much larger clone is one base away. J is TRBJ1-2 and V is TRBV29-1; D not certain. The CDR3 extends over 13 amino acids. Deletions cut 6 bases from V and 5 bases from J, with 16 bases between. Germline assignment: CDR1 SQVTM and CDR2 ANQGSEA. The CDR3 here is CSVENRETYGYTF. In DNA, the CDR3 is TGCAGCGTCGAGAACCGCGAGACATATGGCTACACCTTC.